This T cell receptor (beta chain) was captured by sequencing in a study of T cell repertoires in cytomegalovirus infection. Study information: Indicated by public TCR beta signatures were CMV infection and matching HLA type.

The CDR3 is made up of 16 amino acids. V was clipped by 5 bases and J by 0 bases; unmatched bases: 5. Germline V gives CDR1 SGHNT, CDR2 YENEEA. The table lists this clonotype with many counts. Its antigen remains unknown. TCRdb processed the reads anew with MiXCR; each CDR3 protein has one entry. The data hold roughly 500,000 distinct CDR3 sequences, with about 33% observed a single time. The chain couples TRBV11-3 to TRBJ2-2; the match to TRBD2 covers 8 bases. Here the sequenced sample was cultured PBMCs, taken from culture after CMV antigen stimulation. The TCR was taken from a human donor in good health (CMV status not recorded). Some clones in this sample may be carry-over from other donors' samples. The CDR3 DNA sequence: TGTGCCAGCAGCACCGGACTAGCTCCGAACACCGGGGAGCTGTTTTTT. Amino acids: CASSTGLAPNTGELFF.